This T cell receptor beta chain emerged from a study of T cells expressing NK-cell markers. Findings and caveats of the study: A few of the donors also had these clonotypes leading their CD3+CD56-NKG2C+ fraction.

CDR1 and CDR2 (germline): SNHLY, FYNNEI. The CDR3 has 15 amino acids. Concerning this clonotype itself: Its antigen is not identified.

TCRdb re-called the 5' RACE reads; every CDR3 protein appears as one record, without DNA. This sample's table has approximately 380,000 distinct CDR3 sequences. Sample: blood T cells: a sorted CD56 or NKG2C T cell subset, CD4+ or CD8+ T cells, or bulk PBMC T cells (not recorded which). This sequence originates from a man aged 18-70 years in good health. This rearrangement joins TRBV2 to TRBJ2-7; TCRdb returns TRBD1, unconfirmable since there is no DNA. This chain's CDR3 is CASSAIPGKAYEQYF.